A single sample gave rise to the 26 T cell receptor beta chains below, sequenced in a study of cytomegalovirus exposure and HLA in healthy donors. Vbeta (60) and Jbeta (13) primers were used in the PCR. Only in-frame clones appear in the TCRdb table, and some are missing; sequencing was by immunoSEQ multiplex PCR. This sample has about 200,000 clones, with 81% found just once. Material for sequencing was PBMCs. Receptors were obtained from a man aged 35-49 years in good health and CMV-seropositive.

The chain links TRBV9 to TRBJ2-5, with D maybe TRBD1 (5 bases). CDR3 length equals 15 residues. The V end was cut by 0 bases, the J end by 5 bases, with 14 bases between. In germline, CDR1 is SGDLS, CDR2 YYNGEE. CDR3 amino acids: CASSVGAGPLETQYF. The CDR3, as DNA: TGTGCCAGCAGCGTAGGCGCAGGGCCCCTTGAGACCCAGTACTTC.

The chain is built from TRBV28 and TRBJ1-2, with a weak D call TRBD1 (6 bases). Trimming shortened V by 8 bases and J by 2 bases, and 9 bases separated the two germline ends. Germline loops: CDR1 MDHEN, CDR2 SYDVKM. The CDR3 loop spans 12 amino acids. CDR3 residues: CASRTANYGYTF. In nucleotides, the CDR3 is TGTGCCAGCCGGACAGCAAACTATGGCTACACCTTC.

This clone was picked up a small number of times. This sequence joins TRBV9 and TRBJ2-2; 9 bases align to TRBD1. CDR3 length: 15 amino acids. V was pared by 0 bases and J by 4 bases, with 1 base of the junction left unmatched. The germline V gene encodes CDR1 SGDLS and CDR2 YYNGEE. The CDR3 reads CASSVGDRATGELFF. As DNA, the CDR3 is TGTGCCAGCAGCGTAGGGGACAGGGCCACCGGGGAGCTGTTTTTT.

V gene TRBV2 combines with J gene TRBJ1-1, with D unresolved. Trimming shortened V by 5 bases and J by 0 bases, and 7 bases separated the two germline ends. The CDR3 covers 13 residues. Looked up from germline, CDR1 is SNHLY and CDR2 is FYNNEI. The CDR3 DNA is TGTGCCAGCAGTACAGACATGAACACTGAAGCTTTCTTT. This encodes CASSTDMNTEAFF. Drawing the rest from reference TRBV2 and TRBJ1-1, the complete variable domain is EPEVTQTPSHQVTQMGQEVILRCVPISNHLYFYWYRQILGQKVEFLVSFYNNEISEKSEIFDDQFSVERPDGSNFTLKIRSTKLEDSAMYFCASSTDMNTEAFFGQGTRLTVV.

This clone was picked up a small number of times. This chain joins TRBV29-1 and TRBJ2-7; D may be TRBD1 (6 bases). Between the trimmed V and J ends, which lost 6 bases and 4 bases, there was a span of 13 bases. Germline CDR1 reads SQVTM; CDR2 reads ANQGSEA. The CDR3 sequence is 12 residues long. The CDR3 reads CSVVRQGYEQYF. CDR3 in DNA: TGCAGCGTAGTGCGCCAGGGGTACGAGCAGTACTTC.

The chain joins TRBV6-5 to TRBJ1-6; perhaps TRBD1 as D (5 bases). CDR3 length: 15 residues. Germline-derived CDR1 and CDR2 are MNHEY and SVGAGI. Between the trimmed V and J ends, which lost 7 bases and 5 bases, there was a span of 15 bases. CDR3 sequence reads: CASTPRGGDNSPLHF. CDR3 in DNA: TGTGCCAGCACCCCTCGGGGGGGTGATAATTCACCCCTCCACTTT.

The V call is TRBV15, the J call TRBJ2-6; 10 nucleotides align to TRBD1. The CDR3 consists of 17 residues. Germline trimming cut 1 base from V and 5 bases from J; bases unmatched to any gene: 5. Germline V gives CDR1 LNHNV, CDR2 YYDKDF (reference sequence). CDR3 protein: CATSRVGTGERANVLTF. CDR3 nucleotide sequence: TGTGCCACCAGCAGAGTCGGGACAGGGGAGAGGGCCAACGTCCTGACTTTC. The full variable domain, with the rest looked up from reference TRBV15 and TRBJ2-6, is DAMVIQNPRYQVTQFGKPVTLSCSQTLNHNVMYWYQQKSSQAPKLLFHYYDKDFNNEADTPDNFQSRRPNTSFCFLDIRSPGLGDTAMYLCATSRVGTGERANVLTFGAGSRLTVL.

DNA of the CDR3: TGTGCCAGCAGACCGACAGGGGGCACTGAAGCTTTCTTT. Its protein is CASRPTGGTEAFF. The chain carries TRBV6-1 and TRBJ1-1, with 9 bases lining up with TRBD1. Trimming removed 6 bases from V and 4 bases from J; junction bases left unmatched: 3. Germline V gene lookup returns CDR1 MNHNS and CDR2 SASEGT. The CDR3 extends over 13 amino acids.

The chain uses TRBV4-3 and TRBJ1-1, with unresolved D. CDR1 LGHNA and CDR2 YSLEER come from the germline V gene. V lost 2 bases to trimming and J lost 0 bases, with 7 bases between them. There are 14 residues in the CDR3. CDR3 in DNA: TGCGCCAGCAGCCAACGCAGGCTGAACACTGAAGCTTTCTTT. It translates to CASSQRRLNTEAFF.

The gene calls are TRBV19 and TRBJ2-1, with 7 bases identical to TRBD1. V lost 4 bases and J lost 3; bases outside the gene matches: 3. CDR1 and CDR2 from the germline V gene are LNHDA and SQIVND (reference sequence). The CDR3 loop spans 14 amino acids. CDR3 DNA sequence: TGTGCCAGTAGTACCGGGACAGACTACAATGAGCAGTTCTTC. Its translation: CASSTGTDYNEQFF.

This sequence joins TRBV30 and TRBJ1-5; a possible D gene is TRBD1 (5 bases). Trimming shortened V by 0 bases and J by 10 bases, and 28 bases separated the two germline ends. Germline V lookup: CDR1 GTSNPN, CDR2 SVGIG (reference sequence). The CDR3 loop spans 18 amino acids. The CDR3 region has the DNA TGTGCCTGGAGTGTTGGAAGAGTGGGGCAGGGAGGTTTTATACCCCAGCATTTT. It translates to CAWSVGRVGQGGFIPQHF. Full variable domain (outside the CDR3, taken from reference TRBV30 and TRBJ1-5): SQTIHQWPATLVQPVGSPLSLECTVEGTSNPNLYWYRQAAGRGLQLLFYSVGIGQISSEVPQNLSASRPQDRQFILSSKKLLLSDSGFYLCAWSVGRVGQGGFIPQHFGDGTRLSIL.

This clone has just one count. The chain recombines TRBV11-2 with TRBJ2-5, with 10 bases matching TRBD2. J gave up 4 bases and V 1 base, and 9 bases lay outside the gene matches. CDR3 size: 17 residues. Germline loops: CDR1 SGHAT, CDR2 FQNNGV. The CDR3 spells CASSLVASGGGRETQYF. As DNA, the CDR3 is TGTGCCAGCAGCTTAGTGGCTAGCGGGGGCGGCCGAGAGACCCAGTACTTC.

The V call is TRBV5-1, the J call TRBJ2-5, with TRBD2 matching 15 bases. Germline CDR1 reads SGHRS; CDR2 reads YFSETQ. The junction had 6 bases not matched to a gene; V was cut back by 7 bases and J by 5 bases. CDR3 length: 15 amino acids. In nucleotides, the CDR3 is TGCGCCAGCTCCGGAGGGACTAGCGGGGGGGAGACCCAGTACTTC. Translating gives CASSGGTSGGETQYF.

The table lists this clone with a few counts. The chain couples TRBV6-5 to TRBJ2-7; D may be TRBD1 (6 bases). Germline V lookup: CDR1 MNHEY, CDR2 SVGAGI. Trimming removed 3 bases at V and 7 bases at J, with 13 bases between. CDR3 length equals 13 residues. The CDR3 region is CASSYTGMREQYF. The CDR3 nucleotides are TGTGCCAGCAGTTATACAGGGATGCGAGAGCAGTACTTC.

This clone turned up a few times. The gene calls are TRBV10-2 and TRBJ2-7, with D perhaps TRBD2 (6 bases). Looked up from germline, CDR1 is WSHSY and CDR2 is SAAADI. Trimming took off 10 bases at V and 5 bases at J, with 18 bases between the two ends. The CDR3 has 13 residues. CDR3 sequence reads: CATHGAGSHEQYF. CDR3 nucleotide sequence: TGCGCCACCCACGGGGCGGGGTCCCACGAGCAGTACTTC.

The rearrangement joins TRBV5-4 to TRBJ2-3, with 7 positions matching TRBD2. The CDR3 runs 15 residues. CDR1 and CDR2 (germline): SGHNT, YYREEE (reference sequence). V was clipped by 0 bases and J by 0 bases; unmatched bases: 1. CDR3 protein: CASSLGAGSTDTQYF. The CDR3 DNA sequence: TGTGCCAGCAGCTTGGGAGCGGGAAGCACAGATACGCAGTATTTT.

The V gene is TRBV18, the J gene TRBJ2-6; D perhaps matches TRBD2 (5 bases). This CDR3 is 16 amino acids long. The ends were cut back, 6 bases at V and 0 bases at J, with 12 bases in the middle. Germline CDR1 KGHSH, CDR2 LQKENI. The CDR3 nucleotides are TGTGCCAGCTCCCCCGCGGGTTACTCTGGGGCCAACGTCCTGACTTTC. It codes for CASSPAGYSGANVLTF.

The chain has TRBV6-1 and TRBJ1-1; D unresolved. Trimming cost V 6 bases and J 3 bases, with 8 bases left between them. The CDR3 runs to 12 residues. Germline values: CDR1 MNHNS, CDR2 SASEGT. CDR3: CASRGAYTEAFF. Here the CDR3 DNA reads TGTGCCAGCAGGGGCGCCTACACTGAAGCTTTCTTT.

This chain connects TRBV2 to TRBJ2-7, with TRBD1 matching 7 bases. V dropped 6 bases and J dropped 6; count of bases not matched to a gene: 11. The CDR3 runs 14 residues. From germline, CDR1 is SNHLY and CDR2 FYNNEI. CDR3 in DNA: TGTGCCAGCAGCGGAGGACAGGCGATCGGCGAGCAGTACTTC. This translates into CASSGGQAIGEQYF.

About this clone itself: An end of the junction differs from the germline gene, which may be a read error. The chain couples TRBV6-1 to TRBJ2-4; no reliable D call. Per the germline V gene, CDR1 is MNHNS and CDR2 is SASEGT. The CDR3 loop spans 16 amino acids. The CDR3 DNA is TGTGCCAGCAATGAACAGTGGTTTATTGACAAAAACATTCAGTACTTC. Amino acids: CASNEQWFIDKNIQYF.

The V gene is TRBV6-1, the J gene TRBJ1-6, with 9 bases lining up with TRBD1. The germline CDR1 and CDR2 sequences are MNHNS and SASEGT. Trimming cost V 4 bases and J 8 bases; bases outside gene matches: 3. This CDR3 is built from 14 residues. The CDR3 DNA reads TGTGCCAGCAGTGGAGGACAGGGGTATTCACCCCTCCACTTT. Protein product: CASSGGQGYSPLHF.

The J gene is TRBJ2-5, the V gene TRBV6-5; D may be TRBD2 (6 bases). This CDR3 has 15 amino acids. Trimming removed 0 bases at V and 4 bases at J, with 12 bases between. Germline V gives CDR1 MNHEY, CDR2 SVGAGI. CDR3 amino acids: CASSYSSGGGETQYF. CDR3 coding DNA: TGTGCCAGCAGTTACTCTTCCGGGGGAGGAGAGACCCAGTACTTC.

V is TRBV19 and J is TRBJ1-5, with 7 bases lining up with TRBD1. The CDR3 loop spans 14 amino acids. Germline values: CDR1 LNHDA, CDR2 SQIVND (reference sequence). Losses at the gene ends were 7 bases for V and 5 bases for J; bases not matched to a gene: 8. The CDR3 DNA is TGTGCCAGTAATAGGGGGCTTCGGGATCAGCCCCAGCATTTT. Residues: CASNRGLRDQPQHF.

This clone was detected once. The gene calls are TRBV9 and TRBJ2-7; 12 bases fit TRBD2. Germline CDR1 SGDLS, CDR2 YYNGEE. This CDR3 has 20 amino acids. The junction had 13 bases not matched to a gene; V was cut back by 0 bases and J by 0 bases. This CDR3 reads CASSVGGRGLAGWSSYEQYF. The CDR3 DNA reads as TGTGCCAGCAGCGTAGGGGGTCGGGGACTAGCGGGTTGGAGCTCCTACGAGCAGTACTTC.

This clone showed up just a few times. V is TRBV18 and J is TRBJ2-3, with 7 bases aligning to TRBD2. V was clipped by 2 bases and J by 1 base; unmatched bases: 0. The germline V gene has CDR1 KGHSH and CDR2 LQKENI. The length of the CDR3 is 14 residues. CDR3 sequence (DNA): TGTGCCAGCTCACCAACTAGCGGCACAGATACGCAGTATTTT. Encoded protein: CASSPTSGTDTQYF.

The CDR3 coding sequence is TGTGCCAGCAGCACACCTTTAGGGGGCAACTATGGCTACACCTTC. It encodes CASSTPLGGNYGYTF. This chain links TRBV5-4 with TRBJ1-2; TRBD1 agrees at 7 bases. The CDR3 spans 15 residues. Germline V gene sequence: CDR1 SGHNT, CDR2 YYREEE (reference sequence). J was trimmed by 2 bases and V by 4 bases; bases with no gene match: 8.